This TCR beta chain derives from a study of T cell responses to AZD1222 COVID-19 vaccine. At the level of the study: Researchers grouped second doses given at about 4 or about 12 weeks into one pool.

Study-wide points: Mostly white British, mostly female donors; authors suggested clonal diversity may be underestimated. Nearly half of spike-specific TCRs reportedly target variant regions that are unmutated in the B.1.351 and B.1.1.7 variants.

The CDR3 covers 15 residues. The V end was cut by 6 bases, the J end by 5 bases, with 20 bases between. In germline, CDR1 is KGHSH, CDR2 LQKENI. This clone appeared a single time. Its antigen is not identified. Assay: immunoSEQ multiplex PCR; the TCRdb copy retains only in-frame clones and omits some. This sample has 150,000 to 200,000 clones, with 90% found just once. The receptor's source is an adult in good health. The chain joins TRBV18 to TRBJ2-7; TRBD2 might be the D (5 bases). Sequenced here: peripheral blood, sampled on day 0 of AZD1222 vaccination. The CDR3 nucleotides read TGTGCCAGCTCCCCCTACGATCGGGGAAAGAACGAGCAGTACTTC. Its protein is CASSPYDRGKNEQYF.